This T cell receptor beta chain was captured in a study of blood T cells in healthy people across ages. The study, taken as a whole, reports: Expanded clonotype shifts may have been confounded, as the donors had an unknown CMV status.

Trimming shortened V by 7 bases and J by 2 bases, and 11 bases separated the two germline ends. CDR3 length equals 14 residues. Germline loops: CDR1 SEHNR, CDR2 FQNEAQ (reference sequence). PCR was performed a second time for roughly 6 to 12 cycles using a sample-barcoded 5' primer and a J-beta primer mix. TCRdb processed the 5' RACE reads anew with MiXCR; each CDR3 protein has one entry. The repertoire holds approximately 1.5 million distinct CDR3 sequences, with approximately 39% as singletons. A note on this clonotype: Antigen specificity is unknown.

The sample taken for sequencing was blood. The clonotype originates from a woman aged 18-35 years in good health. V is TRBV7-9 and J is TRBJ1-4, with TRBD1 as a possible D gene (5 bases). CDR3 coding DNA: TGTGCCAGCACCTCCCGGGGGACTAATGAAAAACTGTTTTTT. Encoded protein: CASTSRGTNEKLFF.